This passage covers 21 T cell receptor beta chains from one sample sequenced in a study of OX40 agonist ivuxolimab in advanced cancers. TCRdb's table, derived via immunoSEQ multiplex PCR, lists solely in-frame clones and lacks some. The sample holds about 100,000 clones, 85% to 95% seen once. The sample consisted of CD4+ or CD8+ T cells sorted from blood, taken in a trial of the OX40 agonist ivuxolimab. These receptors were obtained from an adult with an advanced solid tumor such as melanoma, head and neck, liver or kidney cancer.

The chain employs TRBV5-6 and TRBJ2-1, with D perhaps given as TRBD1 or TRBD2 (5 bases each). From germline, CDR1 is SGHDT and CDR2 YYEEEE. Trimming stripped 4 bases from V and 8 bases from J, with 16 bases between. This CDR3 has 14 amino acids. The CDR3 nucleotides are TGTGCCAGCAGCCCCGGGACCCGCAATTATGAGCAGTTCTTC. Its translation: CASSPGTRNYEQFF.

Only one count was recorded for this clone. The chain carries TRBV2 and TRBJ2-5; 10 positions match TRBD1. Trimming took 5 bases from V and 5 from J; bases not matched to a gene: 14. The CDR3 is 17 amino acids. Germline V CDR1 and CDR2: SNHLY, FYNNEI. CDR3 nucleotides: TGTGCCAGCAGTAAACGGAAGACAGGGGGCGCGTCGGAGACCCAGTACTTC. Translating gives CASSKRKTGGASETQYF.

The V and J genes are TRBV18 and TRBJ2-7, with TRBD2 matching 7 bases. J was trimmed by 3 bases and V by 1 base; bases with no gene match: 6. CDR1 and CDR2 from the germline V gene are KGHSH and LQKENI. CDR3 length equals 15 residues. The CDR3: CASSPLTGTIYEQYF. DNA for the CDR3: TGTGCCAGCTCACCACTTACCGGGACTATCTACGAGCAGTACTTC.

This chain links TRBV19 with TRBJ2-7; D uncertain. The CDR3 has 14 amino acids. Trimming took off 0 bases at V and 1 base at J, with 7 bases between the two ends. Germline values: CDR1 LNHDA, CDR2 SQIVND (reference sequence). The CDR3 DNA sequence: TGTGCCAGTAGTATAGACCATTTTTCCTACGAGCAGTACTTC. Translation gives CASSIDHFSYEQYF.

The V gene is TRBV28, the J gene TRBJ2-5, with D perhaps TRBD1 (6 bases). The CDR3 runs 14 residues. V was clipped by 9 bases and J by 8 bases, with 22 bases between them. Germline loops: CDR1 MDHEN, CDR2 SYDVKM. CDR3 region: CASSLTGPPATQYF. In nucleotides, the CDR3 is TGTGCCAGTTCCCTAACAGGGCCCCCCGCTACCCAGTACTTC.

This clone appeared once. The rearrangement uses TRBV10-3 and TRBJ2-1; TRBD2 agrees at 9 bases. Germline V CDR1 and CDR2: ENHRY, SYGVKD. The CDR3 contains 12 residues. The V gene end was trimmed by 8 bases and the J gene end by 7 bases; junction bases not matched to a gene: 3. Here the CDR3 reads CAIASGRNEQFF. The CDR3 DNA is TGTGCCATCGCAAGCGGGAGGAATGAGCAGTTCTTC.

This clone was counted only a few times. The chain is built from TRBV4-2 and TRBJ1-1; tentative D call: TRBD1 (6 bases). Germline CDR1 LGHNA, CDR2 YNFKEQ. CDR3 length equals 14 residues. Trimming shortened V by 8 bases and J by 1 base, and 14 bases separated the two germline ends. This CDR3 reads CASQGQTGNTEAFF. CDR3 sequence (DNA): TGTGCCAGCCAGGGACAAACTGGGAACACTGAAGCTTTCTTT.

The V and J genes are TRBV27 and TRBJ1-5; no firm D call. Germline V gene lookup returns CDR1 MNHEY and CDR2 SMNVEV (reference sequence). V lost 6 bases, J lost 0 bases, and 12 bases lay in between. The CDR3 is 15 amino acids. In DNA form, the CDR3 reads TGTGCCAGCAGCCGAAATCGTTATAGCAATCAGCCCCAGCATTTT. It specifies CASSRNRYSNQPQHF.

J is TRBJ2-3 and V is TRBV7-2; D remains unclear. Trimming left V 5 bases short and J 7 bases short, with 10 bases between. CDR3 length: 12 residues. The germline V gene has CDR1 SGHTA and CDR2 FQGNSA. The CDR3: CASSQIRNTQYF. CDR3 bases: TGTGCCAGCAGCCAGATCAGGAATACGCAGTATTTT.

The chain links TRBV5-1 to TRBJ1-1, with D possibly TRBD1 on 6 matching bases. Germline CDR1 is SGHRS and CDR2 is YFSETQ. The CDR3 loop spans 13 amino acids. V was pared by 4 bases and J by 7 bases, with 14 bases between. CDR3: CASSDQGMGEAFF. CDR3 nucleotides: TGCGCCAGCAGCGACCAGGGGATGGGTGAAGCTTTCTTT.

The chain combines TRBV7-3 with TRBJ1-1, with D unresolved. The germline CDR1 and CDR2 sequences are SGHTA and FQGTGA. The CDR3 runs to 13 residues. The V end lost 6 bases, the J end lost 4 bases, and 12 bases lay between the germline ends. CDR3 bases: TGTGCCAGCAGTTTCGCTCGGGGCACTGAAGCTTTCTTT. Protein sequence: CASSFARGTEAFF. The variable domain in full, completed from reference TRBV7-3 and TRBJ1-1, reads GAGVSQTPSNKVTEKGKYVELRCDPISGHTALYWYRQSLGQGPEFLIYFQGTGAADDSGLPNDRFFAVRPEGSVSTLKIQRTERGDSAVYLCASSFARGTEAFFGQGTRLTVV.

The chain uses TRBV18 and TRBJ1-2; TRBD1 matches 9 bases. This CDR3 comprises 13 residues. Germline CDR1 is KGHSH and CDR2 is LQKENI. With V trimmed by 3 bases and J by 7 bases, 3 bases remained unmatched. The CDR3 reads CASSPDRGSGYTF. The CDR3 coding sequence is TGTGCCAGCTCACCTGACAGGGGGTCTGGCTACACCTTC.

This chain connects TRBV13 to TRBJ2-3; D ambiguous. V was trimmed by 4 bases and J by 2 bases, leaving 16 bases between them. This CDR3 is 16 amino acids long. CDR1 is PRHDT and CDR2 is FYEKMQ in the germline V gene (reference sequence). The CDR3 region is CASSSTGLQYTDTQYF. In DNA form, the CDR3 reads TGTGCCAGCAGCTCAACCGGGCTCCAGTACACAGATACGCAGTATTTT.

The rearrangement joins TRBV28 to TRBJ1-4; D unclear. The length of the CDR3 is 12 residues. Germline V gives CDR1 MDHEN, CDR2 SYDVKM. V lost 3 bases and J 3 bases, leaving 2 bases between the germline ends. The CDR3 bases are TGTGCCAGCAGTTTCCCTAATGAAAAACTGTTTTTT. Encoded protein: CASSFPNEKLFF.

A note on this clone: One end of the junction varies from germline; a read error may be responsible. The V call is TRBV7-2, the J call TRBJ2-1; D unclear. The CDR3 runs 13 residues. Germline-derived CDR1 and CDR2 are SGHTA and FQGNSA. CDR3: CASSSIIDRKRIF. The CDR3 bases are TGTGCCAGCAGCTCAATCATCGACCGAAAACGTATCTTC.

The gene calls are TRBV29-1 and TRBJ1-1, with 8 bases fitting TRBD1. CDR1 and CDR2 from the germline V gene are SQVTM and ANQGSEA. The junction had 7 bases not matched to a gene; V was cut back by 4 bases and J by 0 bases. The CDR3 has 15 residues. The CDR3 sequence: CSVVARTGLNTEAFF. CDR3 DNA sequence: TGCAGCGTTGTTGCGAGGACAGGGTTGAACACTGAAGCTTTCTTT.

This clone was recorded once. The chain is built from TRBV9 and TRBJ1-5, with 7 bases fitting TRBD1. V lost 4 bases, J lost 4 bases, and 14 bases stayed unmatched. The germline V gene encodes CDR1 SGDLS and CDR2 YYNGEE. The CDR3 sequence is 17 residues long. In nucleotides, the CDR3 is TGTGCCAGCAGCCCCCACGCAGGGACAGCCCTAAATCAGCCCCAGCATTTT. It codes for CASSPHAGTALNQPQHF.

This chain links TRBV28 with TRBJ2-2; 10 positions agree with TRBD2. This CDR3 has 18 residues. Germline V CDR1 and CDR2: MDHEN, SYDVKM. Losses at the gene ends were 3 bases for V and 5 bases for J; bases not matched to a gene: 12. The CDR3, as DNA: TGTGCCAGCAGTTTTCCGAGCAGCGGGAGGGCACGGACCGGGGAGCTGTTTTTT. Translating it yields CASSFPSSGRARTGELFF.

This sequence joins TRBV7-2 and TRBJ1-2; 7 bases line up with TRBD1. Trimming removed 5 bases from V and 7 bases from J; junction bases left unmatched: 10. The CDR3 covers 14 residues. Germline V gene sequence: CDR1 SGHTA, CDR2 FQGNSA. CDR3 amino acids: CASSRQGRDRGYTF. Written as DNA, the CDR3 is TGTGCCAGCAGCCGACAGGGAAGGGACCGTGGCTACACCTTC.

The V call is TRBV5-5, the J call TRBJ2-2; 9 bases are a match to TRBD1. CDR1 and CDR2 from the germline V gene are SGHKS and YYEKEE (reference sequence). The J segment lost 1 base and the V segment lost 3 bases, leaving 1 base of the junction unmatched. The CDR3 consists of 15 residues. The CDR3 is CASSWGQGNTGELFF. The CDR3 DNA reads as TGTGCCAGCAGCTGGGGACAGGGGAACACCGGGGAGCTGTTTTTT.

The chain links TRBV2 to TRBJ2-1; 8 bases line up with TRBD2. The CDR3 is 14 amino acids. Germline V CDR1 and CDR2: SNHLY, FYNNEI. Germline trimming cut 4 bases from V and 8 bases from J; bases unmatched to any gene: 7. Written as DNA, the CDR3 is TGTGCCAGCAGTGTCGAAGCGGGAGAGGATGAGCAGTTCTTC. Its translation is CASSVEAGEDEQFF.